This TCR beta chain was recovered during a study of T cells in Graves' hyperthyroidism and ophthalmopathy. This clonotype was picked up a small number of times. Diagnosis relied on clinical symptoms, serum thyroxine and TRAb, thyroid ultrasound and orbital computed tomography. Fresh peripheral blood, 9.5 to 10 ml of it, supplied the PBMCs. V shed 8 bases and J shed 3 bases, with 16 bases lying between them. The CDR3 length is 14 residues. The investigators amplified TCR beta CDR3 regions from RNA transcripts. The TCR CDR3 was amplified in a first-round RT-PCR using the HTBI primer set. In TCRdb, the multiplex PCR reads were re-called with MiXCR into one record per CDR3 protein. The sample has 500,000 to 550,000 distinct CDR3 sequences, less than 25% seen once; the top ten hold about a quarter.

The specimen sequenced was blood. This clonotype was obtained from a man between 18 and 29 years old with Graves' hyperthyroidism. This rearrangement joins TRBV12-3 or TRBV12-4 to TRBJ1-1; tentative D call: TRBD1 (5 bases). CDR3 sequence reads: CASGSREGHTEAFF. In nucleotides, the CDR3 is TGTGCCAGCGGGTCCCGAGAGGGGCACACTGAAGCTTTCTTT.